The sequence of this TCR beta chain was determined in a study of blood T cell repertoires in COVID-19. J lost 8 bases, V lost 6 bases, and 6 bases had no gene match. This CDR3 is built from 14 residues. The germline V gene encodes CDR1 MNHEY and CDR2 SVGAGI. In the original workflow: Amplification of reference gene primers was used by the study to estimate nucleated cell counts. Repertoires were generated with immunoSEQ multiplex PCR, while TCRdb's copy carries only in-frame clones and drops some. Clone size and V and J calls were adopted from that table, with D and trimming inferred from the DNA. The sample records over 150,000 clones, about 88% being singletons.

This receptor was obtained from a man between 45 and 60 years old with COVID-19, enrolled during active disease. Sequencing was done on a sample of peripheral blood. This rearrangement joins TRBV6-5 to TRBJ1-6; TRBD1 matches at 8 bases. The CDR3 nucleotides read TGTGCCAGCAGCAGGGACAGGACCTATTCACCCCTCCACTTT. As protein: CASSRDRTYSPLHF.